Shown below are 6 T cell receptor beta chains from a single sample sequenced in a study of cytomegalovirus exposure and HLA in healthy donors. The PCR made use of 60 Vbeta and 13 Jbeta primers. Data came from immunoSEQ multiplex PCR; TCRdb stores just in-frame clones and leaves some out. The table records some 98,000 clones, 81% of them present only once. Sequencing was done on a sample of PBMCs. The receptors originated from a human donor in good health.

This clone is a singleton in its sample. The CDR3 coding sequence is TGTGCCAGCAGCTATTGGACTAGCGGGGGGGGAGGGACCCAGTACTTC. Protein sequence: CASSYWTSGGGGTQYF. The chain has TRBV7-2 and TRBJ2-5, with 15 bases lining up with TRBD2. V was pared by 4 bases and J by 7 bases, with 7 bases of the junction left unmatched. CDR1 and CDR2 from the germline V gene are SGHTA and FQGNSA. The CDR3 runs 16 residues.

The CDR3 is CASSPPDARGETQYF. As DNA, the CDR3 is TGTGCCAGCAGCCCCCCGGACGCGAGGGGGGAGACCCAGTACTTC. The rearrangement joins TRBV9 to TRBJ2-5; a possible D gene is TRBD1 (6 bases). Germline CDR1 reads SGDLS; CDR2 reads YYNGEE. Trimming shortened V by 4 bases and J by 5 bases, and 18 bases separated the two germline ends. The CDR3 has 15 amino acids.

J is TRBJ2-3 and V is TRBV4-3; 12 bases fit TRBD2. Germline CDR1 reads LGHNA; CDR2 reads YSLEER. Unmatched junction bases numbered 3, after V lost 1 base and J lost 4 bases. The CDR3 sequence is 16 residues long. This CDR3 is CASSQVLAGGADTQYF. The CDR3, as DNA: TGCGCCAGCAGCCAAGTGCTAGCGGGAGGGGCAGATACGCAGTATTTT.

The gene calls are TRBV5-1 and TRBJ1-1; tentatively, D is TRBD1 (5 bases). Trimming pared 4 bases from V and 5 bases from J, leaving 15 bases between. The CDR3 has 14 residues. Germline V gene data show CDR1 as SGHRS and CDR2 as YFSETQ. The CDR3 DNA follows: TGCGCCAGCAGCCGGGGAGGGGATCGGACTGAAGCTTTCTTT. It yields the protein CASSRGGDRTEAFF.

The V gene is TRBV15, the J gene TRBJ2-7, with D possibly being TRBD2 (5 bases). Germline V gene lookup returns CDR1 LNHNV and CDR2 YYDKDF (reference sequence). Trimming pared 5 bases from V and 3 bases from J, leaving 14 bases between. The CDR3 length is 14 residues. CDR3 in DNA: TGTGCCACCAGCGCCATACTTGGGAGCTACGAGCAGTACTTC. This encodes CATSAILGSYEQYF.

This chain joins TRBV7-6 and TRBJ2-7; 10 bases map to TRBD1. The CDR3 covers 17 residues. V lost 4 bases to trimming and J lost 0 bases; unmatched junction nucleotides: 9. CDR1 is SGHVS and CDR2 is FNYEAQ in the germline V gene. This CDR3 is CASSSGQGESSSYEQYF. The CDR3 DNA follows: TGTGCCAGCAGCTCCGGACAGGGGGAGAGCAGCTCCTACGAGCAGTACTTC.